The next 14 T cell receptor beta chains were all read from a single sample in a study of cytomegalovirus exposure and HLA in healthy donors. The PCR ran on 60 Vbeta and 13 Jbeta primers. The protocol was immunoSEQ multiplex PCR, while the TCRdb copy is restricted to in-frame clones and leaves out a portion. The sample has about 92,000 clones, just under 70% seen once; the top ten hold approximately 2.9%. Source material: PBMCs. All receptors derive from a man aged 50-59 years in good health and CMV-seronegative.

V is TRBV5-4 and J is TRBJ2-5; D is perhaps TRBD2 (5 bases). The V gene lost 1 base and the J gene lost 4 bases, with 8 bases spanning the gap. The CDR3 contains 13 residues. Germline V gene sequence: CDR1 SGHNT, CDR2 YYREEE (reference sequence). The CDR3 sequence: CASSLHRGETQYF. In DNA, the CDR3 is TGTGCCAGCAGCTTGCATCGGGGAGAGACCCAGTACTTC.

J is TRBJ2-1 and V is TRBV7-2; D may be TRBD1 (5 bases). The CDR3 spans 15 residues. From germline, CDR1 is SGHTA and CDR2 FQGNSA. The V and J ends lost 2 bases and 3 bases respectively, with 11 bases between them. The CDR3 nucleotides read TGTGCCAGCAGCTTAAAGGACACGATCTACAATGAGCAGTTCTTC. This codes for CASSLKDTIYNEQFF. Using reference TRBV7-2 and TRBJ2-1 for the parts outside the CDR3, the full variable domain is GAGVSQSPSNKVTEKGKDVELRCDPISGHTALYWYRQSLGQGLEFLIYFQGNSAPDKSGLPSDRFSAERTGGSVSTLTIQRTQQEDSAVYLCASSLKDTIYNEQFFGPGTRLTVL.

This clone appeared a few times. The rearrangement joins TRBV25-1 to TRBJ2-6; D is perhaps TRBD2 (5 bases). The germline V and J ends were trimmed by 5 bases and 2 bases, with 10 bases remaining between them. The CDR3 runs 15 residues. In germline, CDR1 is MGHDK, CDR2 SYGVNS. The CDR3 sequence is CASSHEGAGANVLTF. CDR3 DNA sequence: TGTGCCAGCAGTCATGAGGGTGCTGGGGCCAACGTCCTGACTTTC.

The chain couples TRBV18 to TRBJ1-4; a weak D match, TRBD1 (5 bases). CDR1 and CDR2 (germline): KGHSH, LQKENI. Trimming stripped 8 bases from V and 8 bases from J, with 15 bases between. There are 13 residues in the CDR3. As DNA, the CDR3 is TGTGCCAGCGTACGGACACTTGGGGAAAAACTGTTTTTT. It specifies CASVRTLGEKLFF.

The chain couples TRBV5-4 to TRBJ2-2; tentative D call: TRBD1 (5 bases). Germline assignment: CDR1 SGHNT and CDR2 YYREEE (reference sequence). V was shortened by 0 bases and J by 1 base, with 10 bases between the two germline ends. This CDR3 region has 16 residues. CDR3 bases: TGTGCCAGCAGCTTGGATATAGGACAGAACACCGGGGAGCTGTTTTTT. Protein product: CASSLDIGQNTGELFF.

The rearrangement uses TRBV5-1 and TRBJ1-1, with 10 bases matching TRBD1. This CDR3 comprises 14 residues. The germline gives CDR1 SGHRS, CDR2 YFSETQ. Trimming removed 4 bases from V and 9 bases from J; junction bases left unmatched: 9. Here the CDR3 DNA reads TGCGCCAGCAGCACAAGCCCGGGACAGGGGCAAGCTTTCTTT. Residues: CASSTSPGQGQAFF.

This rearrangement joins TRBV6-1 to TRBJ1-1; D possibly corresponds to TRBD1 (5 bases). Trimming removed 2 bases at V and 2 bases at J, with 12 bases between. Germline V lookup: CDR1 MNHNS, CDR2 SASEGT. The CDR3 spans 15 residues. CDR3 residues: CASSEKTVPNTEAFF. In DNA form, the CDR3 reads TGTGCCAGCAGTGAAAAGACAGTGCCTAACACTGAAGCTTTCTTT.

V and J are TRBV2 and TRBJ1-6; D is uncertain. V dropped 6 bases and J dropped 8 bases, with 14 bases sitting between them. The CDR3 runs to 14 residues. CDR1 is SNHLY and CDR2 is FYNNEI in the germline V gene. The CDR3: CASRQNRDYSPLHF. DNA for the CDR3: TGTGCCAGCAGGCAAAACAGAGATTATTCACCCCTCCACTTT.

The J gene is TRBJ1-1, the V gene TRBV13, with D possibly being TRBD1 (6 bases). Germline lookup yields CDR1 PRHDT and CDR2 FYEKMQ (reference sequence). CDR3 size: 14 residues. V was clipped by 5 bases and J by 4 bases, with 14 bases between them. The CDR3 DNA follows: TGTGCCAGCAGCAGCAGGGGCGGTGGCACTGAAGCTTTCTTT. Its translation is CASSSRGGGTEAFF.

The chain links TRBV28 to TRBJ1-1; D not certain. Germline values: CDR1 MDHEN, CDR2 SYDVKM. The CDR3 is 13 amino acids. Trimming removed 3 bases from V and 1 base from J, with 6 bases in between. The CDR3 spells CASSFRENTEAFF. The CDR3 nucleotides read TGTGCCAGCAGTTTCCGGGAGAACACTGAAGCTTTCTTT.

This chain's CDR3 is CASSSTGTRHNEQFF. In DNA form, the CDR3 reads TGTGCCAGCAGTTCAACCGGGACTAGGCACAATGAGCAGTTCTTC. The V gene is TRBV7-2, the J gene TRBJ2-1; 8 positions agree with TRBD2. Germline V lookup: CDR1 SGHTA, CDR2 FQGNSA. The CDR3 length is 15 residues. Germline trimming cut 6 bases from V and 5 bases from J; bases unmatched to any gene: 9.

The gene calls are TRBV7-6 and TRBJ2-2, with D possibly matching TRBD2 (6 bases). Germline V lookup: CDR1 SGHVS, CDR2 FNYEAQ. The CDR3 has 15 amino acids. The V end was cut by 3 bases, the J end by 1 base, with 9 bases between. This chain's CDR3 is CASSFEGGNTGELFF. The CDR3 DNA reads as TGTGCCAGCAGCTTTGAGGGAGGGAACACCGGGGAGCTGTTTTTT.

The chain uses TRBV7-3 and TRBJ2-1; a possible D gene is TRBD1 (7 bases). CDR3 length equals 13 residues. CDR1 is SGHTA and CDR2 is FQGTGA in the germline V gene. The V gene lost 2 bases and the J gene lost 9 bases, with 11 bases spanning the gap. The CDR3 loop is CASSLGQGGEQFF. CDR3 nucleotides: TGTGCCAGCAGCTTAGGGCAGGGGGGTGAGCAGTTCTTC.

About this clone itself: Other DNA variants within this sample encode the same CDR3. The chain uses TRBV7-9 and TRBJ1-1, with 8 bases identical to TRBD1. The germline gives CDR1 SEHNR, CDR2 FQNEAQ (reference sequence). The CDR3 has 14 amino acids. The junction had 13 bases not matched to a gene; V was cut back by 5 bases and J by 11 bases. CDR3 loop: CASSHGQGGLYAFF. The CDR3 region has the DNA TGTGCCAGCAGCCATGGACAGGGAGGCTTATACGCTTTCTTT.